Here is one TCR beta chain with its context. Under the authors' procedure: Reference gene primer amplification gave estimated nucleated cell counts. TCRdb's copy holds only in-frame clones and misses some; the assay was immunoSEQ multiplex PCR. Clone size and the V and J calls come from that table; the DNA yielded D and trimming. Of roughly 300,000 clones listed, 92% are singletons. The data belong to a study of blood T cell repertoires in COVID-19. Looking at the study overall: Specimens from acute and convalescent COVID-19 originated in the United States, Italy and Spain.

The germline V gene has CDR1 LGHNA and CDR2 YSLEER. V dropped 0 bases and J dropped 0; count of bases not matched to a gene: 9. This CDR3 contains 19 residues. Residents of about two dozen US areas, aged about 18 to 100 years, made up the participants. Recovered status applied to Cohort 3 donors who had two consecutive negative PCRs. It also applied to those with clearance or with symptom resolution. The chain combines TRBV4-3 with TRBJ2-7; TRBD2 aligns across 12 bases. Material: PBMCs or T cells enriched from blood (not recorded which). The sequence came from a woman aged 25 to 45 who had recovered from COVID-19. In DNA form, the CDR3 reads TGCGCCAGCAGCCAAGATCTAGCGGGAGGGAAGCGGAGCTCCTACGAGCAGTACTTC. As protein: CASSQDLAGGKRSSYEQYF.